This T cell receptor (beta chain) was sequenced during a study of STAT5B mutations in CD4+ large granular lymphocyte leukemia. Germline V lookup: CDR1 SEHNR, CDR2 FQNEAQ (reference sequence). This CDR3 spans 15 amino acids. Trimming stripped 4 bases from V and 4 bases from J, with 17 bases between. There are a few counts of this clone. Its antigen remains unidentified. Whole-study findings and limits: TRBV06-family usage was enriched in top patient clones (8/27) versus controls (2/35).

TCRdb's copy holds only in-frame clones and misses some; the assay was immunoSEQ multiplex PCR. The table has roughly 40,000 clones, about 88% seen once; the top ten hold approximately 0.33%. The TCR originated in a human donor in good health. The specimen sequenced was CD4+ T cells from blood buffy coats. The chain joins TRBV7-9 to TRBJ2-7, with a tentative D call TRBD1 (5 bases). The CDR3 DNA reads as TGTGCCAGCAGCTCCCTATGGTCACAGGAATACGAGCAGTACTTC. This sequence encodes CASSSLWSQEYEQYF.